The rows below give T cell receptor beta chains drawn from one sample of a study of blood T cells in healthy people across ages. In TCRdb, the 5' RACE reads were re-called with MiXCR into one record per CDR3 protein. This table has roughly 570,000 distinct CDR3 sequences, 25% to 30% appearing once. The sequenced sample consisted of blood. The source of these receptors is a woman between 65 and 79 years old in good health. Both conserved end residues are part of each CDR3. The D gene is left open where the match is weak. Size tells how often a clone was seen (once, few, many) or the class of an expanded clone, and some rows leave it out.

>few|NA|TRBJ2-3|TRBV20-1
CSAYHKATDTQYF
TGCAGTGCTTACCACAAGGCGACAGATACGCAGTATTTT
>few|NA|TRBJ1-6|TRBV7-2
CASSYFYNSPLHF
TGTGCCAGCAGCTATTTCTATAATTCACCCCTCCACTTT
>NA|NA|TRBJ2-7|TRBV12-3/TRBV12-4
CASSLAPGGLYEQYF
TGTGCCAGCAGTTTAGCGCCCGGGGGCCTTTACGAGCAGTACTTC
>NA|TRBD1|TRBJ1-4|TRBV13
CASSLGRDRGRANEKLFF
TGTGCCAGCAGCTTAGGCCGGGACAGGGGGCGGGCTAATGAAAAACTGTTTTTT
>once|NA|TRBJ1-5|TRBV10-2
CASSGGKNQPQHF
TGCGCCAGCAGTGGGGGGAAGAATCAGCCCCAGCATTTT
>few|TRBD1|TRBJ2-5|TRBV20-1
CSVNGQGRQETQYF
TGCAGTGTTAACGGACAGGGACGTCAAGAGACCCAGTACTTC
>once|TRBD2|TRBJ2-3|TRBV5-1
CASSLIQQGSLGGWYADTQYF
TGCGCCAGCAGCTTGATTCAACAAGGAAGTCTGGGAGGGTGGTATGCAGATACGCAGTATTTT
>NA|NA|TRBJ2-4|TRBV18
CASSANRDLTKNIQYF
TGTGCCAGCTCAGCCAACAGGGATCTAACCAAAAACATTCAGTACTTC
>NA|NA|TRBJ2-5|TRBV29-1
CSVVMSAVGETQYF
TGCAGCGTTGTGATGTCAGCGGTCGGGGAGACCCAGTACTTC
>few|NA|TRBJ2-1|TRBV7-9
CASSLDFKSYNEQFF
TGTGCCAGCAGTTTAGACTTCAAATCCTACAATGAGCAGTTCTTC
>NA|NA|TRBJ1-3|TRBV7-9
CASGKSSGNTIYF
TGTGCCAGCGGGAAGAGCTCTGGAAACACCATATATTTT
>NA|NA|TRBJ1-1|TRBV20-1
CSARSSRNTEAFF
TGCAGTGCTAGGTCCAGTAGAAACACTGAAGCTTTCTTT
>NA|NA|TRBJ1-3|TRBV29-1
CSVESGTGNTIYF
TGCAGCGTTGAATCGGGGACAGGAAACACCATATATTTT
>NA|TRBD1|TRBJ2-3|TRBV24-1
CATSALPGTVSTDTQYF
TGTGCCACCAGTGCCCTACCCGGGACAGTGAGCACAGATACGCAGTATTTT
>NA|TRBD1|TRBJ1-2|TRBV9
CASSAQGADGYTF
TGTGCCAGCAGCGCACAGGGGGCGGATGGCTACACCTTC
>NA|TRBD1|TRBJ2-3|TRBV6-2/TRBV6-3
CASSFPSTGSFGDTQYF
TGTGCCAGCAGTTTCCCCTCGACAGGGTCCTTCGGAGATACGCAGTATTTT
>NA|NA|TRBJ2-7|TRBV7-9
CASSGGHGGFSYEQYF
TGTGCCAGCAGCGGAGGCCACGGGGGTTTCTCCTACGAGCAGTACTTC
>NA|NA|TRBJ2-1|TRBV9
CASSVGAGPYNEQFF
TGTGCCAGCAGCGTAGGAGCAGGACCCTACAATGAGCAGTTCTTC
>once|NA|TRBJ1-2|TRBV29-1
CSADIDYGYTF
TGCAGCGCAGACATCGACTATGGCTACACCTTC
>few|NA|TRBJ2-1|TRBV2
CASREWLGGQFF
TGTGCCAGCAGGGAATGGCTCGGAGGGCAGTTCTTC
>NA|TRBD1|TRBJ2-7|TRBV4-1
CASSQTTGPSLTYEQYF
TGCGCCAGCAGCCAGACGACAGGGCCCTCTTTAACCTACGAGCAGTACTTC
>NA|NA|TRBJ1-4|TRBV5-1
CASSRTLRNEKLFF
TGCGCCAGCAGCCGGACGCTACGGAATGAAAAACTGTTTTTT
>few|NA|TRBJ1-6|TRBV12-3/TRBV12-4
CASSRDRGEFPLHF
TGTGCCAGCAGTAGGGACCGCGGAGAATTCCCCCTCCACTTT
>many|NA|TRBJ2-4|TRBV3-1
CASSQASTASAKNIQYF
TGTGCCAGCAGCCAAGCAAGTACAGCCTCAGCCAAAAACATTCAGTACTTC
>many|NA|TRBJ2-7|TRBV27
CASSLKAAAYEQYF
TGTGCCAGCAGTTTGAAGGCGGCCGCCTACGAGCAGTACTTC